The 18 T cell receptor beta chains below all came from one sample that was sequenced in a study of T cell responses to AZD1222 COVID-19 vaccine. Sequenced by immunoSEQ multiplex PCR; TCRdb stores in-frame clones only, minus some. The repertoire holds some 74,000 clones, with roughly 85% as singletons. The source material was peripheral blood, sampled 28 days after the second AZD1222 dose. The receptors derive from an adult who received the AZD1222 COVID-19 vaccine.

This chain links TRBV6-5 with TRBJ2-7; possibly TRBD1 or TRBD2 for D (5 bases each). Germline V gives CDR1 MNHEY, CDR2 SVGAGI. V dropped 8 bases and J dropped 1 base, with 15 bases sitting between them. The CDR3 covers 14 residues. The DNA of the CDR3 is TGTGCCAGCGGTTTGGGGGACGGATCCTACGAGCAGTACTTC. This sequence encodes CASGLGDGSYEQYF.

The chain recombines TRBV19 with TRBJ2-3, with D possibly TRBD2 on 5 matching bases. CDR3 length: 15 amino acids. Deletions cut 5 bases from V and 0 bases from J, with 12 bases between. CDR1 LNHDA and CDR2 SQIVND come from the germline V gene (reference sequence). The CDR3 sequence: CASSLQSGSTDTQYF. The CDR3 nucleotides read TGTGCCAGTAGTCTCCAGTCGGGGAGCACAGATACGCAGTATTTT.

The chain has TRBV5-4 and TRBJ2-5, with a tentative D call TRBD2 (6 bases). The germline V gene has CDR1 SGHNT and CDR2 YYREEE (reference sequence). The length of the CDR3 is 15 residues. The ends were cut back, 3 bases at V and 2 bases at J, with 14 bases in the middle. The CDR3, as DNA: TGTGCCAGCAGCTCCCACCGGGACTTACAAGAGACCCAGTACTTC. Its protein is CASSSHRDLQETQYF.

The CDR3 loop reads CASSLRSIGYLSGNTIYF. In DNA form, the CDR3 reads TGTGCCAGCAGCTTAAGGTCGATAGGATATCTCTCTGGAAACACCATATATTTT. The chain recombines TRBV11-2 with TRBJ1-3; D ambiguous. CDR3 size: 18 residues. V was clipped by 2 bases and J by 0 bases, with 17 bases between them. Germline-derived CDR1 and CDR2 are SGHAT and FQNNGV. Full variable domain (missing parts from reference TRBV11-2 and TRBJ1-3): EAGVAQSPRYKIIEKRQSVAFWCNPISGHATLYWYQQILGQGPKLLIQFQNNGVVDDSQLPKDRFSAERLKGVDSTLKIQPAKLEDSAVYLCASSLRSIGYLSGNTIYFGEGSWLTVV.

The chain links TRBV2 to TRBJ1-1; D is perhaps TRBD1 (6 bases). Germline lookup yields CDR1 SNHLY and CDR2 FYNNEI. The CDR3 runs 14 residues. The V end lost 7 bases, the J end lost 1 base, and 13 bases lay between the germline ends. The CDR3 is CASTPRTANTEAFF. CDR3 nucleotide sequence: TGTGCCAGCACTCCTCGGACAGCGAACACTGAAGCTTTCTTT.

The rearrangement links TRBV2 to TRBJ1-5, with D possibly matching TRBD1 (6 bases). CDR3 length equals 14 residues. The germline V gene encodes CDR1 SNHLY and CDR2 FYNNEI. V was shortened by 4 bases and J by 3 bases, with 10 bases between the two germline ends. This CDR3 is CASSADSFNQPQHF. The CDR3 coding sequence is TGTGCCAGCAGTGCGGACAGTTTCAATCAGCCCCAGCATTTT.

The genes are TRBV11-3 and TRBJ1-1; D unresolved. Germline V gene sequence: CDR1 SGHNT, CDR2 YENEEA. V was cut by 8 bases and J by 8 bases, with 12 bases left in between. This CDR3 spans 11 amino acids. The CDR3 protein is CASGEREEAFF. Here the CDR3 DNA reads TGTGCCAGCGGGGAGAGGGAAGAAGCTTTCTTT.

The sample holds one count of this clone. The chain carries TRBV19 and TRBJ1-4; 7 positions agree with TRBD1. Germline V gives CDR1 LNHDA, CDR2 SQIVND (reference sequence). The ends lost 4 bases at V and 3 bases at J; junction bases unmatched: 17. The CDR3 has 19 residues. The CDR3 reads CASSTPPTGKLEPNEKLFF. In DNA form, the CDR3 reads TGTGCCAGTAGTACCCCGCCGACAGGGAAACTCGAGCCTAATGAAAAACTGTTTTTT.

The J gene is TRBJ1-4, the V gene TRBV18, with D unresolved. Germline-derived CDR1 and CDR2 are KGHSH and LQKENI. V was clipped by 2 bases and J by 0 bases, with 22 bases between them. The CDR3 is made up of 20 amino acids. CDR3 loop: CASSPIERTPNFATNEKLFF. The CDR3 bases are TGTGCCAGCTCACCAATTGAGCGGACCCCGAACTTTGCAACTAATGAAAAACTGTTTTTT. Together with reference TRBV18 and TRBJ1-4, the CDR3 gives the full variable domain: NAGVMQNPRHLVRRRGQEARLRCSPMKGHSHVYWYRQLPEEGLKFMVYLQKENIIDESGMPKERFSAEFPKEGPSILRIQQVVRGDSAAYFCASSPIERTPNFATNEKLFFGSGTQLSVL.

The chain is built from TRBV7-8 and TRBJ2-5; weak D call: TRBD1 (6 bases). V dropped 5 bases and J dropped 4 bases, with 17 bases sitting between them. This CDR3 spans 15 amino acids. Germline CDR1 reads SGHVS; CDR2 reads FQNEAQ. CDR3 in amino acids: CASSEQGPEVETQYF. CDR3 DNA: TGTGCCAGCAGCGAGCAGGGGCCGGAGGTAGAGACCCAGTACTTC.

The rearrangement links TRBV5-8 to TRBJ1-2; no clear D gene. V gave up 4 bases and J gave up 3 bases, with 13 bases separating them. The CDR3 covers 14 residues. Germline loops: CDR1 SGHTS, CDR2 YDEGEE. CDR3 sequence: CASSLRASHYGYTF. CDR3 coding DNA: TGTGCCAGCAGCCTTCGGGCGAGCCACTATGGCTACACCTTC.

The gene calls are TRBV7-8 and TRBJ1-5; 7 bases fit TRBD1. This CDR3 region has 14 residues. Looked up from germline, CDR1 is SGHVS and CDR2 is FQNEAQ. V lost 4 bases and J lost 4; bases outside the gene matches: 4. CDR3 nucleotide sequence: TGTGCCAGCAGCTCTGGGGACAGAAATCAGCCCCAGCATTTT. It codes for CASSSGDRNQPQHF.

The chain recombines TRBV6-5 with TRBJ2-1; 8 nucleotides agree with TRBD1. The CDR3 consists of 15 residues. The V segment lost 5 bases and the J segment 6 bases; nucleotides outside the gene matches: 9. The germline V gene encodes CDR1 MNHEY and CDR2 SVGAGI. CDR3 loop: CASSTPDRVPNEQFF. The CDR3, as DNA: TGTGCCAGCAGTACCCCGGACAGGGTTCCCAATGAGCAGTTCTTC.

This chain uses TRBV5-8 with TRBJ1-1; a possible D gene is TRBD1 (6 bases). CDR1 SGHTS and CDR2 YDEGEE come from the germline V gene. V was trimmed by 1 base and J by 11 bases, leaving 15 bases between them. The CDR3 has 13 amino acids. CDR3 bases: TGTGCCAGCAGCTTGAGGGGGGGAGCTGGGGCTTTCTTT. It encodes CASSLRGGAGAFF.

The V and J genes are TRBV4-2 and TRBJ2-1; 10 bases line up with TRBD2. V lost 4 bases and J lost 10; bases outside the gene matches: 10. The CDR3 is made up of 15 amino acids. Germline CDR1 reads LGHNA; CDR2 reads YNFKEQ. The CDR3 nucleotides are TGTGCCAGCAGCCCAGCGGGAGGGCCGATTGGAGAGCAGTTCTTC. This sequence encodes CASSPAGGPIGEQFF.

The chain combines TRBV28 with TRBJ2-7; 7 bases are shared with TRBD2. The germline gives CDR1 MDHEN, CDR2 SYDVKM. The CDR3 has 15 amino acids. The trim removed 2 bases at V and 2 bases at J, leaving 6 bases unmatched. The CDR3 reads CASSLAAGGTYEQYF. The CDR3 bases are TGTGCCAGCAGTTTAGCCGCCGGGGGGACCTACGAGCAGTACTTC.

The chain has TRBV19 and TRBJ1-5, with a possible D match to TRBD1 (5 bases). V lost 2 bases and J 4 bases, leaving 9 bases between the germline ends. This CDR3 region has 14 residues. Germline V lookup: CDR1 LNHDA, CDR2 SQIVND (reference sequence). The CDR3 coding sequence is TGTGCCAGTAGTATACGGGGGAATAATCAGCCCCAGCATTTT. Amino acid sequence: CASSIRGNNQPQHF.

The gene calls are TRBV5-1 and TRBJ2-3; 8 nucleotides line up with TRBD1. This CDR3 region has 19 residues. Germline CDR1 is SGHRS and CDR2 is YFSETQ. V gave up 0 bases and J gave up 2 bases; unmatched junction bases: 14. The CDR3 loop reads CASSLDNRGTFGSTDTQYF. For the CDR3, the DNA is TGCGCCAGCAGCTTGGACAACAGGGGGACCTTTGGATCCACAGATACGCAGTATTTT.